Below, 10 T cell receptor beta chains from the same sample are listed, as sequenced in a study of OX40 agonist ivuxolimab in advanced cancers. Assay: immunoSEQ multiplex PCR; the TCRdb copy retains only in-frame clones and omits some. Of tens of thousands of clones in the sample, less than 90% were seen once. Here the sequenced sample was CD4+ or CD8+ T cells sorted from blood, taken in a trial of the OX40 agonist ivuxolimab. The receptor set was obtained from an adult with an advanced solid tumor such as melanoma, head and neck, liver or kidney cancer.

The gene calls are TRBV6-5 and TRBJ2-7; 10 nucleotides line up with TRBD2. Losses at the gene ends were 5 bases for V and 0 bases for J; bases not matched to a gene: 4. The CDR3 spans 15 residues. The germline CDR1 and CDR2 sequences are MNHEY and SVGAGI. CDR3 in amino acids: CASSTSGGDSYEQYF. In nucleotides, the CDR3 is TGTGCCAGCAGTACCAGCGGGGGGGACTCCTACGAGCAGTACTTC.

As to this clone: This CDR3 is also generated by other DNA sequences in the sample. Here the CDR3 reads CSARRNTEAFF. The CDR3 DNA reads TGCAGTGCTAGAAGAAACACTGAAGCTTTCTTT. This sequence joins TRBV20-1 and TRBJ1-1, with unresolved D. The CDR3 is made up of 11 amino acids. The germline gives CDR1 DFQATT, CDR2 SNEGSKA (reference sequence). The V and J ends lost 2 bases and 2 bases respectively, with 3 bases between them.

The chain combines TRBV7-6 with TRBJ2-5; D gene uncertain. The CDR3 extends over 13 amino acids. Trimming stripped 7 bases from V and 5 bases from J, with 14 bases between. Germline V gene lookup returns CDR1 SGHVS and CDR2 FNYEAQ. The CDR3 DNA reads TGTGCCAGCACCCTCTCCGAGTTTGAGACCCAGTACTTC. Protein product: CASTLSEFETQYF.

The J gene is TRBJ2-1, the V gene TRBV4-3; 11 bases align to TRBD2. Germline CDR1 and CDR2: LGHNA and YSLEER. V trimming: 2 bases; J trimming: 2 bases; junction bases outside the gene matches: 2. This CDR3 contains 16 residues. CDR3: CASSQIAGGPYNEQFF. CDR3 nucleotides: TGCGCCAGCAGCCAAATAGCGGGGGGGCCCTACAATGAGCAGTTCTTC.

This clone was counted a single time. This rearrangement joins TRBV19 to TRBJ1-2; TRBD1 matches 8 bases. J was trimmed by 4 bases and V by 8 bases; bases with no gene match: 15. The CDR3 is made up of 16 amino acids. From germline, CDR1 is LNHDA and CDR2 SQIVND (reference sequence). The CDR3 DNA is TGTGCCAGTTCTCAGCAGACAGGGGCTACGGGCTATGGCTACACCTTC. Encoded protein: CASSQQTGATGYGYTF.

The chain has TRBV5-4 and TRBJ2-2; no firm D call. Trimming removed 6 bases from V and 4 bases from J, with 10 bases in between. CDR1 is SGHNT, CDR2 YYREEE, per germline (reference sequence). The CDR3 runs to 13 residues. CDR3 loop: CASTPGFTGELFF. In DNA form, the CDR3 reads TGTGCCAGCACCCCCGGTTTCACCGGGGAGCTGTTTTTT.

The table lists this clone with a count of one. The V and J genes are TRBV6-5 and TRBJ1-1, with no clear D. The CDR3 contains 15 residues. The V gene's germline CDR1 is MNHEY and CDR2 SVGAGI. Trimming cost V 5 bases and J 6 bases, with 19 bases left between them. The CDR3 sequence: CASSGLGEGEPEAFF. CDR3 sequence (DNA): TGTGCCAGCAGTGGACTCGGGGAGGGTGAGCCTGAAGCTTTCTTT.

The V call is TRBV6-5, the J call TRBJ1-4; no firm D call. CDR3 length: 14 residues. Trimming removed 6 bases from V and 0 bases from J, with 8 bases in between. Germline loops: CDR1 MNHEY, CDR2 SVGAGI. The CDR3 loop is CASSLDATNEKLFF. CDR3 bases: TGTGCCAGCAGCCTAGATGCAACTAATGAAAAACTGTTTTTT.

J is TRBJ2-1 and V is TRBV7-9; 7 bases match TRBD1. V shed 4 bases and J 6 bases; nucleotides not matched to a gene: 3. The CDR3 loop spans 13 amino acids. Germline V gives CDR1 SEHNR, CDR2 FQNEAQ (reference sequence). This chain's CDR3 is CASSSGDSNEQFF. The CDR3 bases are TGTGCCAGCAGCTCCGGGGACAGCAATGAGCAGTTCTTC.

This sequence joins TRBV18 and TRBJ1-1; the D gene is possibly TRBD1 (5 bases). Trimming shortened V by 5 bases and J by 10 bases, and 11 bases separated the two germline ends. Germline assignment: CDR1 KGHSH and CDR2 LQKENI. CDR3 size: 11 residues. CDR3 amino acids: CASSDTGAAFF. The CDR3 coding sequence is TGTGCCAGCTCAGACACTGGGGCAGCTTTCTTT.